Presented here are 7 T cell receptor beta chains from one specimen sequenced in a study of early stage breast cancer tumors. Clones were sequenced by immunoSEQ multiplex PCR, and TCRdb holds only the in-frame ones, with some missing. Seen here are about 50,000 clones, approximately 80% observed once, and the top ten hold less than 4%. Specimen: blood. All receptors come from a person aged 25-39 years with breast cancer.

V and J are TRBV2 and TRBJ2-7, with 12 bases identical to TRBD2. This CDR3 spans 17 amino acids. V dropped 6 bases and J dropped 0; count of bases not matched to a gene: 9. Germline CDR1 SNHLY, CDR2 FYNNEI. The CDR3 loop is CASRLTSGRYSSYEQYF. DNA of the CDR3: TGTGCCAGCAGGTTGACTAGCGGGAGATACAGCTCCTACGAGCAGTACTTC. The variable domain in full, with the rest retrieved from reference TRBV2 and TRBJ2-7, is EPEVTQTPSHQVTQMGQEVILRCVPISNHLYFYWYRQILGQKVEFLVSFYNNEISEKSEIFDDQFSVERPDGSNFTLKIRSTKLEDSAMYFCASRLTSGRYSSYEQYFGPGTRLTVT.

The chain joins TRBV13 to TRBJ2-1, with D perhaps given as TRBD1 or TRBD2 (6 bases each). In germline, CDR1 is PRHDT, CDR2 FYEKMQ (reference sequence). The CDR3 has 15 amino acids. Trimming left V 1 base short and J 9 bases short, with 16 bases between. The CDR3 DNA sequence: TGTGCCAGCAGCTTAGACGGTTTAGAGGGGGGTGAGCAGTTCTTC. This translates into CASSLDGLEGGEQFF.

The chain joins TRBV27 to TRBJ2-7; D gene ambiguous. Germline CDR1 reads MNHEY; CDR2 reads SMNVEV (reference sequence). This CDR3 is 12 amino acids long. V dropped 2 bases and J dropped 5 bases, with 7 bases sitting between them. The CDR3 reads CASSLLGDEQYF. In DNA form, the CDR3 reads TGTGCCAGCAGTTTACTGGGTGACGAGCAGTACTTC.

In DNA, the CDR3 is TGTGCCAGCAGGGAGGGTCTCCAAACTGAAGCTTTCTTT. Protein sequence: CASREGLQTEAFF. The chain combines TRBV6-1 with TRBJ1-1; D is uncertain. V gave up 6 bases and J gave up 5 bases, with 13 bases separating them. Germline V CDR1 and CDR2: MNHNS, SASEGT. This CDR3 is 13 amino acids long.

The J gene is TRBJ2-3, the V gene TRBV7-3, with D unclear. Germline V gives CDR1 SGHTA, CDR2 FQGTGA. V lost 3 bases and J lost 2, with 9 bases in between. This CDR3 has 14 amino acids. The CDR3 protein is CASSFKAITDTQYF. DNA of the CDR3: TGTGCCAGCAGCTTTAAAGCAATCACAGATACGCAGTATTTT.

The chain combines TRBV25-1 with TRBJ1-4; D remains ambiguous. The CDR3 runs to 15 residues. The V end lost 4 bases, the J end lost 5 bases, and 14 bases lay between the germline ends. CDR1 and CDR2 from the germline V gene are MGHDK and SYGVNS. In nucleotides, the CDR3 is TGTGCCAGCAGTGCCGCAGGACTGATGAATGAAAAACTGTTTTTT. Residues: CASSAAGLMNEKLFF. The full variable domain, completed using reference TRBV25-1 and TRBJ1-4, is EADIYQTPRYLVIGTGKKITLECSQTMGHDKMYWYQQDPGMELHLIHYSYGVNSTEKGDLSSESTVSRIRTEHFPLTLESARPSHTSQYLCASSAAGLMNEKLFFGSGTQLSVL.

This clone has a handful of counts. V is TRBV30 and J is TRBJ1-5; no clear D. The germline CDR1 and CDR2 sequences are GTSNPN and SVGIG (reference sequence). Trimming took 0 bases from V and 4 from J, leaving 10 bases between them. The CDR3 runs to 14 residues. In nucleotides, the CDR3 is TGTGCCTGGAGTGTAAGGGCGGGGAATCAGCCCCAGCATTTT. This gives the protein CAWSVRAGNQPQHF.